This paragraph covers one TCR beta chain sequence. Its cognate antigen is unknown. The source of the sample is a study of long-term antiretroviral therapy in people with HIV. Study overall: Sampling started about a decade before the 2015 immediate-ART recommendation. Whole-study findings and limits: Pre-ART expanded clones dominated the repertoire at every time point.

At the survey level, the v3.0 immunoSEQ assay was run. The protocol was immunoSEQ multiplex PCR, while the TCRdb copy is restricted to in-frame clones and leaves out a portion. Of 45,000 or so clones in the sample, around 93% were seen once. Germline V gene lookup returns CDR1 SNHLY and CDR2 FYNNEI. This CDR3 region has 17 residues. Trimming shortened V by 6 bases and J by 4 bases, and 21 bases separated the two germline ends. This receptor was identified in a man aged 25 to 40 with HIV. The chain combines TRBV2 with TRBJ2-2; D is possibly TRBD2 (5 bases). The specimen comprised unsorted PBMCs, sampled just over 9 years after starting antiretroviral therapy. The CDR3 sequence is CASRKGDTLLTTGELFF. In nucleotides, the CDR3 is TGTGCCAGCAGGAAGGGAGACACTCTTTTAACCACCGGGGAGCTGTTTTTT.